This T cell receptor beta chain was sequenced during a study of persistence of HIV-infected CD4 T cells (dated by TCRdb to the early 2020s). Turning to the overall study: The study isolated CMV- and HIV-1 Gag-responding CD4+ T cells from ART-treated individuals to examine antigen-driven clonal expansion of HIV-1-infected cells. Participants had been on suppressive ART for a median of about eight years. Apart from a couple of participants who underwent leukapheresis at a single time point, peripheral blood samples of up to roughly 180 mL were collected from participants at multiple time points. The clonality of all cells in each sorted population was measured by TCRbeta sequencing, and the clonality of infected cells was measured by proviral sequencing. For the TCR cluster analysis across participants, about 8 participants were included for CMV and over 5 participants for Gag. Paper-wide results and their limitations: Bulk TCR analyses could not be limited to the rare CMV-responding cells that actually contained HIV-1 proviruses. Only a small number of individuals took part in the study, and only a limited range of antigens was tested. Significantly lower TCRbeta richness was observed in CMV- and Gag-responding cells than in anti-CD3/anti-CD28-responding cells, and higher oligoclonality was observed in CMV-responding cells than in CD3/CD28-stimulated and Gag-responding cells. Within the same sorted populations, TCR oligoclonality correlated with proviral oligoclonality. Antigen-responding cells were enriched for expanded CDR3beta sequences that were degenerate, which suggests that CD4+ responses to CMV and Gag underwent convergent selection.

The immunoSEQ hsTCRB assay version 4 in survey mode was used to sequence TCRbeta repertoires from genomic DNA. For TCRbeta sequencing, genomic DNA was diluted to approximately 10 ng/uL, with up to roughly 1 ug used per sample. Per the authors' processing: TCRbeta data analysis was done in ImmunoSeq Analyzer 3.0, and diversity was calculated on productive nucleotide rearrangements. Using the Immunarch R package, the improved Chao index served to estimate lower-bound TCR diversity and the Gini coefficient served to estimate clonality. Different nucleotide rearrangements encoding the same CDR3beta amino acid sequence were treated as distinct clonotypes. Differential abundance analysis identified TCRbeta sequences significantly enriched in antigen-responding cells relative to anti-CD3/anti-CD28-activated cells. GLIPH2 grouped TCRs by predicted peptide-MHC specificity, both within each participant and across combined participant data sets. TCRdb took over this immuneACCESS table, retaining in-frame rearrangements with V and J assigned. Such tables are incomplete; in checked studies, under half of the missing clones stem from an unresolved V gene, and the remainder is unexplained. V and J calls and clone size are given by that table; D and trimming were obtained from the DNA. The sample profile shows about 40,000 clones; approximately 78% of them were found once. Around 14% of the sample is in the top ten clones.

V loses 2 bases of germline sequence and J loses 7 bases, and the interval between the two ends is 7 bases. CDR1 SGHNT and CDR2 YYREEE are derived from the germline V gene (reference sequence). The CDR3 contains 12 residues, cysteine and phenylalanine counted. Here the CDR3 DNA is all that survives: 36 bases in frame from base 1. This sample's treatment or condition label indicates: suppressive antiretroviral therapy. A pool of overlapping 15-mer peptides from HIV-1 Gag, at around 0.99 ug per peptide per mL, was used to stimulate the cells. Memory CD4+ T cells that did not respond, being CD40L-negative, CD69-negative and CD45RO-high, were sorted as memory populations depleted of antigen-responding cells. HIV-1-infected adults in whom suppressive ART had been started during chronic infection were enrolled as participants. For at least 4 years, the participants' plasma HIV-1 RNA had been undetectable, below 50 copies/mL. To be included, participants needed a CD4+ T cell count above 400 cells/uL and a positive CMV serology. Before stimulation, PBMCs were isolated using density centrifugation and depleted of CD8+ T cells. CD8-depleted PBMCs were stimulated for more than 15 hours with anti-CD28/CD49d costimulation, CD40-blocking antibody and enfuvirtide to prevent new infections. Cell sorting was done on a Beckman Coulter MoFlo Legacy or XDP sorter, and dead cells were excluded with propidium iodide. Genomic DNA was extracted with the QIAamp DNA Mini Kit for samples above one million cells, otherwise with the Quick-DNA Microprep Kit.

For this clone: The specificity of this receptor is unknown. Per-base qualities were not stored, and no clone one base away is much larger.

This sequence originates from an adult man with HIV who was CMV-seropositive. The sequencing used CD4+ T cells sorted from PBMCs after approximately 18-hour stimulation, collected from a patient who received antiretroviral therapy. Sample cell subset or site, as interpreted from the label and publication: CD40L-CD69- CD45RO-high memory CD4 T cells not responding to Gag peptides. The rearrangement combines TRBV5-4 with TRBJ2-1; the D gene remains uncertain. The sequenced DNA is TGTGCCAGCAGCTTACTAAGAAATGAGCAGTTCTTC. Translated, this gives CASSLLRNEQFF.